Below are 21 T cell receptor beta chains sequenced from a single sample in a study of T cells in localized non-small cell lung cancer. The table came from immunoSEQ multiplex PCR; TCRdb's copy has only in-frame clones and leaves some out. This table has under 70,000 clones, 80% to 90% appearing once. This specimen consisted of peripheral blood, obtained before any cancer treatment. These receptors were taken from a woman aged 35-75 years with stage I lung adenocarcinoma.

This clone appeared once. The chain combines TRBV28 with TRBJ1-2, with TRBD1 matching over 10 bases. CDR3 length equals 13 residues. Trimming removed 6 bases from V and 6 bases from J; junction bases left unmatched: 4. Per the germline V gene, CDR1 is MDHEN and CDR2 is SYDVKM. CDR3 loop: CASRGTGEDGYTF. The CDR3 DNA reads as TGTGCCAGCAGAGGGACAGGGGAAGATGGCTACACCTTC.

The gene calls are TRBV28 and TRBJ1-5; no clear D. Germline V gene lookup returns CDR1 MDHEN and CDR2 SYDVKM. The CDR3 covers 12 residues. With 6 bases removed from V and 7 bases from J, the gap between germline ends came to 10 bases. The CDR3 DNA reads TGTGCCAGCAGGAACGTAGGACAGCCCCAGCATTTT. Protein: CASRNVGQPQHF.

This chain joins TRBV7-7 and TRBJ2-5; TRBD2 might be the D (5 bases). The CDR3 runs to 13 residues. CDR1 SSHAT and CDR2 FNYEAQ come from the germline V gene (reference sequence). The V end was cut by 5 bases, the J end by 6 bases, with 13 bases between. DNA for the CDR3: TGTGCCAGCAGCCCCGGGGTAATAAAGACCCAGTACTTC. Residues: CASSPGVIKTQYF.

This clone was seen only a few times. The chain has TRBV25-1 and TRBJ2-5; 12 bases align to TRBD2. The CDR3 sequence is 16 residues long. The junction had 9 bases not matched to a gene; V was cut back by 5 bases and J by 5 bases. Germline lookup yields CDR1 MGHDK and CDR2 SYGVNS. For the CDR3, the DNA is TGTGCCAGCAGTTACCGGACTAGCGGGGTCCAGGAGACCCAGTACTTC. Protein sequence: CASSYRTSGVQETQYF.

V and J are TRBV6-5 and TRBJ2-7; the D is unclear. The CDR3 spans 11 residues. V shed 6 bases and J shed 6 bases, with 9 bases lying between them. The V gene's germline CDR1 is MNHEY and CDR2 SVGAGI. The CDR3 is CASSPRTEQYF. In nucleotides, the CDR3 is TGTGCCAGCAGCCCCCGGACCGAGCAGTACTTC.

The chain joins TRBV13 to TRBJ2-1; D unclear. The germline gives CDR1 PRHDT, CDR2 FYEKMQ (reference sequence). The V and J ends lost 0 bases and 2 bases respectively, with 11 bases between them. The CDR3 is 16 residues long. In DNA, the CDR3 is TGTGCCAGCAGCTTAGGGGGCCCTCTCACCTACAATGAGCAGTTCTTC. This codes for CASSLGGPLTYNEQFF.

The V and J genes are TRBV4-1 and TRBJ1-2, with D uncertain. The CDR3 is 13 residues long. Germline loops: CDR1 MGHRA, CDR2 YSYEKL. V gave up 0 bases and J gave up 4 bases, with 6 bases separating them. CDR3 in DNA: TGCGCCAGCAGCCAAGAGTACGCCTATGGCTACACCTTC. This encodes CASSQEYAYGYTF.

This chain joins TRBV7-2 and TRBJ2-7; the match to TRBD1 covers 9 bases. The CDR3 totals 15 residues. Looked up from germline, CDR1 is SGHTA and CDR2 is FQGNSA. J gave up 3 bases and V 4 bases, and 7 bases lay outside the gene matches. The DNA of the CDR3 is TGTGCCAGCAGCTCGCCCCAGGGACAGGGCTACGAGCAGTACTTC. Translation: CASSSPQGQGYEQYF.

This chain uses TRBV5-1 with TRBJ2-1; the D is unclear. The CDR3 is 14 residues long. CDR1 and CDR2 from the germline V gene are SGHRS and YFSETQ. V lost 0 bases and J lost 6, with 10 bases in between. Here the CDR3 reads CASSLADLSNEQFF. The CDR3 DNA reads TGCGCCAGCAGCTTGGCCGATCTTTCCAATGAGCAGTTCTTC.

The rearrangement uses TRBV28 and TRBJ2-7; TRBD1 matches at 8 bases. Trimming at V came to 4 bases and at J to 12 bases, leaving 20 bases not matched to a gene. Per the germline V gene, CDR1 is MDHEN and CDR2 is SYDVKM. The CDR3 has 16 residues. CDR3 nucleotide sequence: TGTGCCAGCAGTTCTTACCATCAGACAGGGGCCCTCGGCACGTACTTC. Translating it yields CASSSYHQTGALGTYF.

The chain links TRBV11-2 to TRBJ2-2; unclear D gene. The CDR3 runs 14 residues. Trimming stripped 1 base from V and 1 base from J, with 4 bases between. Looked up from germline, CDR1 is SGHAT and CDR2 is FQNNGV. This chain's CDR3 is CASSLVRNTGELFF. Here the CDR3 DNA reads TGTGCCAGCAGCTTAGTTAGGAACACCGGGGAGCTGTTTTTT.

The rearrangement links TRBV6-5 to TRBJ1-5, with D perhaps matching TRBD1 (6 bases). The CDR3 runs 14 residues. V dropped 7 bases and J dropped 2 bases, with 12 bases sitting between them. Germline CDR1 MNHEY, CDR2 SVGAGI. This CDR3 is CASTDRRGNQPQHF. CDR3 in DNA: TGTGCCAGCACCGACAGGAGGGGCAATCAGCCCCAGCATTTT.

The chain is built from TRBV19 and TRBJ1-5; TRBD1 agrees at 8 bases. V lost 1 base, J lost 4 bases, and 0 bases stayed unmatched. Germline V gene data show CDR1 as LNHDA and CDR2 as SQIVND (reference sequence). The CDR3 sequence is 14 residues long. The CDR3 protein is CASSIGQGNQPQHF. In DNA, the CDR3 is TGTGCCAGTAGTATAGGACAGGGGAATCAGCCCCAGCATTTT.

This clone was seen just once. This chain joins TRBV30 and TRBJ1-6; 7 nucleotides line up with TRBD1. With 1 base clipped from V and 0 bases from J, the junction kept 3 bases outside the gene matches. The CDR3 runs to 16 residues. Germline CDR1 GTSNPN, CDR2 SVGIG (reference sequence). The CDR3 DNA reads as TGTGCCTGGAGTGATAACAGGGGCTCCTATAATTCACCCCTCCACTTT. Encoded protein: CAWSDNRGSYNSPLHF.

V and J are TRBV7-9 and TRBJ2-2, with D perhaps TRBD1 (7 bases). The CDR3 has 17 residues. The V end lost 5 bases, the J end lost 5 bases, and 21 bases lay between the germline ends. Germline lookup yields CDR1 SEHNR and CDR2 FQNEAQ (reference sequence). The DNA of the CDR3 is TGTGCCAGCAGCCAGGGGGACTGGGGGCTGCGGACCGGGGAGCTGTTTTTT. It specifies CASSQGDWGLRTGELFF.

The rearrangement links TRBV2 to TRBJ2-7; 8 bases agree with TRBD2. V trimming: 2 bases; J trimming: 11 bases; junction bases outside the gene matches: 11. Germline-derived CDR1 and CDR2 are SNHLY and FYNNEI. The CDR3 totals 14 residues. DNA of the CDR3: TGTGCCAGCAGTGAAACGGTAGCGGGGCCGCTTGAGTACTTC. This gives the protein CASSETVAGPLEYF.

CDR3 sequence: CASSVWKETQYF. As DNA, the CDR3 is TGTGCCAGCAGTGTGTGGAAAGAGACCCAGTACTTC. V and J are TRBV2 and TRBJ2-5; no definite D call. The CDR3 length is 12 residues. Between the trimmed V and J ends, which lost 4 bases and 3 bases, there was a span of 6 bases. Germline CDR1 SNHLY, CDR2 FYNNEI.

This clone was seen a handful of times. The rearrangement links TRBV30 to TRBJ2-3; D assignment may be TRBD1 or TRBD2 (6 bases each). Trimming cost V 0 bases and J 4 bases, with 20 bases left between them. Germline CDR1 is GTSNPN and CDR2 is SVGIG (reference sequence). The CDR3 consists of 17 residues. CDR3 protein: CAWSVKSLGGSADTQYF. CDR3 sequence (DNA): TGTGCCTGGAGTGTTAAAAGCTTGGGGGGCAGTGCAGATACGCAGTATTTT.

The table lists this clone with a count of one. J is TRBJ1-4 and V is TRBV6-5, with 10 positions matching TRBD1. Germline V gene sequence: CDR1 MNHEY, CDR2 SVGAGI. Unmatched junction bases numbered 6, after V lost 6 bases and J lost 8 bases. This CDR3 is built from 14 residues. As DNA, the CDR3 is TGTGCCAGCAGCTGGACAGGGGGAAGGGAAAAACTGTTTTTT. Translated, it gives CASSWTGGREKLFF.

This clone was counted a few times. The CDR3 nucleotides are TGTGCCAGCAGTTTAGCGGCTGGGAGGATTCATCAGCCCCAGCATTTT. Translating it yields CASSLAAGRIHQPQHF. The chain joins TRBV27 to TRBJ1-5; D is ambiguous. The CDR3 is 16 residues long. Germline assignment: CDR1 MNHEY and CDR2 SMNVEV (reference sequence). The ends were cut back, 2 bases at V and 5 bases at J, with 16 bases in the middle.

J is TRBJ1-6 and V is TRBV6-5; unclear D gene. CDR3 size: 13 residues. Germline V gives CDR1 MNHEY, CDR2 SVGAGI. V was clipped by 6 bases and J by 2 bases, with 5 bases between them. The CDR3 nucleotides are TGTGCCAGCAGCCCCCCCTATAATTCACCCCTCCACTTT. It encodes CASSPPYNSPLHF.